This T cell receptor (beta chain) comes out of a study of blood T cell repertoires in COVID-19 (dated by TCRdb to the early 2020s). Turning to the overall study: Collaborator samples came from the United States, Italy and Spain and covered acute and convalescent phases of COVID-19. A de-identified subject ID, COVID-19 status, age in years and sex were almost always included in the sample metadata. The repertoires were released in a freely available public database intended as a resource for research on the immune response to SARS-CoV-2. Samples were obtained from the ongoing ImmuneRACE study (first 160 participants) and from roughly 1,300 subjects provided by 6 global collaborators. The material from the prospective study consisted of cDNA or gDNA derived from T cells, B-cell-depleted T cells, or PBMCs. Subjects who had been exposed to COVID-19, were actively infected with it, or had recovered from it provided the deeply sampled blood TCRbeta repertoires that made up the dataset. Where available, HLA class I and class II types were taken from metadata supplied by the sample provider and were not determined by assay-based typing.

One collaborating source in Seattle enrolled patients while the patients were actively infected and followed the patients over time throughout the course of disease. Collaborating institutions collected whole blood in K2EDTA tubes following their own protocols. For TCRbeta analysis, collaborators shipped samples as frozen whole blood, isolated PBMCs, or DNA extracted from either of those sample types. Concerning this clone itself: Its antigen is still unknown. No base quality values were provided; no much bigger clone lies one nucleotide off.

TCRbeta CDR3 regions were amplified from genomic DNA using the immunoSEQ Assay, a bias-controlled multiplex PCR. The authors processed their data as follows. The number of nucleated cells in each sample was estimated from the amplification of reference gene primers within the assay. Sequence reads were collapsed and filtered to measure the absolute abundance of every unique TCRbeta CDR3 rearrangement. For each sample, productive Simpson clonality was calculated by taking the square root of Simpson's diversity index across productive rearrangements. Drawn from immuneACCESS, this table holds only the in-frame rearrangements with V and J called that TCRdb kept. Clones are partly lost; checked studies trace under half to an unresolved V gene and leave the rest unexplained. The V and J calls and the clone size are those of that table, but D and trimming were determined from the DNA. For this sample the table gives about 350,000 clones, of which 86% were detected only once. Jointly, the top ten make up just over 7% of the sample.

From the cysteine up to the phenylalanine, the CDR3 has a length of 15 residues. Just CDR3 DNA is preserved here, 45 bases in frame from base 1. CDR1 and CDR2, looked up from the germline V gene, are SQVTM and ANQGSEA. Trimming at the junction amounts to 3 bases on V and 8 bases on J, and the germline ends lie 19 bases apart. Results the study describes overall, beyond this receptor: The amount of clinical and demographic metadata varied by source and participant and was provided uncurated.

The chain links TRBV29-1 with TRBJ1-4, with TRBD1 perhaps the D gene, on 5 matching bases. This receptor was obtained from a woman aged 55-75 years with COVID-19, enrolled during active disease. Specimen: peripheral blood. The bases read TGCAGCGTTGATACCCCCCAGGGCGGACGGGAAAAACTGTTTTTT. Translation gives CSVDTPQGGREKLFF.